The present T cell receptor beta chain was sequenced within a study of cytomegalovirus exposure and HLA in healthy donors. Findings and caveats of the study: CMV antigen specificity of a few CMV-associated chains was confirmed in vitro.

Per germline, CDR1 MNHEY and CDR2 SMNVEV (reference sequence). The trim removed 6 bases at V and 4 bases at J, leaving 8 bases unmatched. This CDR3 region has 15 residues. This clone has more than one count but fewer than ten. Antigen unknown. Clones were read by immunoSEQ multiplex PCR, and TCRdb kept only the in-frame ones, dropping some. The sample contains some 100,000 clones, about 84% of which appear only once. The origin of this receptor is a man younger than 35 in good health and CMV-seronegative. The chain combines TRBV27 with TRBJ2-1, with TRBD1 matching over 8 bases. Sample: PBMCs. The CDR3 region is CASSPGDRLYNEQFF. Here the CDR3 DNA reads TGTGCCAGCAGCCCCGGGGACAGGCTATACAATGAGCAGTTCTTC.